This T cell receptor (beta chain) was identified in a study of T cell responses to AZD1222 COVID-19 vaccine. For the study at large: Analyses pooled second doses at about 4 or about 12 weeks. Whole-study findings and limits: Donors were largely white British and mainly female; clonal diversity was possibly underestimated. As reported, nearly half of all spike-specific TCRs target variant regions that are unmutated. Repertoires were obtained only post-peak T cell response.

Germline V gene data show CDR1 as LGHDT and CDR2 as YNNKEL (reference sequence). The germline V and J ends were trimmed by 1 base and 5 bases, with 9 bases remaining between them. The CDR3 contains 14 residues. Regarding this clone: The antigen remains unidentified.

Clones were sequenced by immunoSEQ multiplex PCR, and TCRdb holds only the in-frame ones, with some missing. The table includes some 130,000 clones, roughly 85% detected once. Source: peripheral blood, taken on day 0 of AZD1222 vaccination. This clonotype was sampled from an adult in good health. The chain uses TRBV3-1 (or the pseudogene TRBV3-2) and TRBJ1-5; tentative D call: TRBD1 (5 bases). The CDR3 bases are TGTGCCAGCAGCCAAGCTGGACATGATCAGCCCCAGCATTTT. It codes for CASSQAGHDQPQHF.